Listed below are T cell receptor beta chains from one sample, sequenced in a study of somatic mutations in cytotoxic T cells in rheumatoid arthritis. TCRdb's copy holds only in-frame clones and misses some; the assay was immunoSEQ multiplex PCR. The sample yields about 8,600 clones, about 79% seen once. Sequences were obtained from CD8+ T cells sorted from blood. These receptors were collected from a woman between 50 and 59 years old in good health. CDR3s include the opening cysteine and the closing phenylalanine or tryptophan. Each record gives: V gene, J gene, CDR3 length, clone size, D gene, CDR3 DNA, CDR3 protein. A D gene is named only where the DNA matches it firmly. The size of a clone is reported for some rows only, either as once, few or many, or as a class for expanded clones.

TRBV7-9	TRBJ2-7	14	NA	TRBD1	TGTGCCAGCAGCAGACAGGGTGACCCTTACGAGCAGTACTTC	CASSRQGDPYEQYF
TRBV4-3	TRBJ1-6	16	few	TRBD1	TGCGCCAGCAGCCAGGGGACAGCGAGTTATAATTCACCCCTCCACTTT	CASSQGTASYNSPLHF
TRBV6-6	TRBJ1-1	13	few	NA	TGTGCCAGCAGTCCCGGTCCGAACACTGAAGCTTTCTTT	CASSPGPNTEAFF
TRBV14	TRBJ2-1	16	NA	TRBD1	TGTGCCAGCAGCAACGTACCGGGACAGGGGGACAATGAGCAGTTCTTC	CASSNVPGQGDNEQFF
TRBV7-8	TRBJ1-1	14	NA	NA	TGTGCCAGCAGCTCCCAGGGCTGGAACACTGAAGCTTTCTTT	CASSSQGWNTEAFF
TRBV11-2	TRBJ1-1	20	NA	TRBD1	TGTGCCAGCAGCTTAGACTTTTGGGGACAGGGGATGAATGGGGACACTGAAGCTTTCTTT	CASSLDFWGQGMNGDTEAFF
TRBV2	TRBJ1-1	18	NA	TRBD1	TGTGCCAGCAGTGAAGCGCTTAGTTGGGGACAGGCGAACACTGAAGCTTTCTTT	CASSEALSWGQANTEAFF
TRBV6-6	TRBJ1-1	16	NA	NA	TGTGCCAGCAGTTACTCCCCAGCGGGCGCGGACACTGAAGCTTTCTTT	CASSYSPAGADTEAFF
TRBV29-1	TRBJ2-7	14	few	NA	TGCAGCGTCCTAGCGGACAGGGACGGGTACGAGCAGTACTTC	CSVLADRDGYEQYF
TRBV7-9	TRBJ2-1	15	NA	TRBD2	TGTGCCAGCAGCGGGGGACTAGACGGTTGGGATGAGCAGTTCTTC	CASSGGLDGWDEQFF
TRBV7-7	TRBJ2-2	14	few	NA	TGTGCTAGCAGCTTAAACGTCGAGGTCGGGGAGCTGTTTTTT	CASSLNVEVGELFF
TRBV13	TRBJ2-2	14	NA	TRBD2	TGTGCCAGCAGCTTGGGACTAGCGCCCGGGGAGCTGTTTTTT	CASSLGLAPGELFF
TRBV10-3	TRBJ1-2	15	NA	TRBD1	TGTGCCATCAGCGCGCCGGGACAGGGGCCCTATGGCTACACCTTC	CAISAPGQGPYGYTF
TRBV11-3	TRBJ2-7	13	NA	TRBD1	TGTGCCAGCAAGGGGGCTAGCTCCTACGAGCAGTACTTC	CASKGASSYEQYF
TRBV19	TRBJ2-7	14	NA	TRBD1	TGTGCCAGTAGTATCGGACAGGGAACCTACGAGCAGTACTTC	CASSIGQGTYEQYF
TRBV6-4	TRBJ2-1	16	NA	NA	TGTGCCAGCAGTGCCAGCCCCGGGACTCCCTCCAATGAGCAGTTCTTC	CASSASPGTPSNEQFF
TRBV19	TRBJ2-3	14	NA	NA	TGTGCCAGTAGTAATGGCAGGGACTTAGATACGCAGTATTTT	CASSNGRDLDTQYF
TRBV5-5	TRBJ2-7	12	NA	NA	TGTGCCAGCAGCCACGACAGCTTGGAGCAGTACTTC	CASSHDSLEQYF
TRBV6-1	TRBJ1-5	16	NA	TRBD1	TGTGCCAGCAGTGAATGGCAGGGGGAGAGCAATCAGCCCCAGCATTTT	CASSEWQGESNQPQHF
TRBV7-9	TRBJ1-6	16	NA	NA	TGTGCCAGCAGCTATCTAGTGGGTTCGGGGGATTCACCCCTCCACTTT	CASSYLVGSGDSPLHF
TRBV6-6	TRBJ1-1	13	NA	NA	TGTGCCAGCAGACCAGGGGCAGGCACTGAAGCTTTCTTT	CASRPGAGTEAFF